This TCR beta chain was obtained from a study of control samples from healthy donors and cancer patients. Produced via immunoSEQ multiplex PCR; TCRdb's table is partial and in-frame only. This sample has approximately 65,000 clones, with about nine tenths found just once. The TCR originated in a man in his 60s with lung cancer. The sample comprised PBMCs.

This chain's CDR3 is CASTRAGQEFDTQYF. CDR3 DNA: TGTGCCAGCACCCGCGCGGGACAGGAGTTCGATACGCAGTATTTT. This sequence joins TRBV6-5 and TRBJ2-3, with 8 bases that match TRBD1. Germline V gives CDR1 MNHEY, CDR2 SVGAGI. Losses at the gene ends were 7 bases for V and 6 bases for J; bases not matched to a gene: 12. This CDR3 region has 15 residues.